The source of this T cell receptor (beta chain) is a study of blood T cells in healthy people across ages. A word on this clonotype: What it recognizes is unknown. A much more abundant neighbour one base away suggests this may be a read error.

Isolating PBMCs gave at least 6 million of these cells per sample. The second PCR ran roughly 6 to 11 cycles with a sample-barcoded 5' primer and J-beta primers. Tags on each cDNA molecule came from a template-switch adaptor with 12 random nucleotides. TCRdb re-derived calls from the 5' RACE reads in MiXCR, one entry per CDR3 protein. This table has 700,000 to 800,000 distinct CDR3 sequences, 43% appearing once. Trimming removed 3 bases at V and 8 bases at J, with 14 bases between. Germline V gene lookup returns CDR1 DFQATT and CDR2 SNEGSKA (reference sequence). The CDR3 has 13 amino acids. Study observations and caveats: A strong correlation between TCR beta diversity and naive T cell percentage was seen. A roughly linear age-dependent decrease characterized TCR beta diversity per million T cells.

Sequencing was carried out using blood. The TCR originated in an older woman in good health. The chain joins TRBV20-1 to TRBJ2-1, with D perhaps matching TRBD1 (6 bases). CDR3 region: CSARGSGADEQFF. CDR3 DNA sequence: TGCAGTGCTAGGGGTTCAGGGGCTGATGAGCAGTTCTTC.